The 20 T cell receptor beta chains listed next were all sequenced from one sample in a study of T cells in Graves' hyperthyroidism and ophthalmopathy. RNA transcripts yielded amplified TCR beta CDR3 regions. HTBI primers were used for first-round RT-PCR of the TCR CDR3. MiXCR was run by TCRdb on the multiplex PCR reads, yielding one entry per CDR3 protein. The sample carries fewer than 400,000 distinct CDR3 sequences, over 12% recorded once. The specimen sequenced was blood. The receptors stem from a man aged 45-65 years with Graves' ophthalmopathy.

This clonotype has a count of ten or more. This chain links TRBV2 with TRBJ2-3; no definite D call. V shed 1 base and J shed 3 bases, with 8 bases lying between them. This CDR3 comprises 14 residues. Germline V CDR1 and CDR2: SNHLY, FYNNEI. This CDR3 is CASSEDKWTDTQYF. For the CDR3, the DNA is TGTGCCAGCAGTGAAGACAAGTGGACAGATACGCAGTATTTT.

The V and J genes are TRBV7-9 and TRBJ2-3; D may be TRBD2 (6 bases). Trimming removed 2 bases at V and 5 bases at J, with 14 bases between. Germline CDR1 reads SEHNR; CDR2 reads FQNEAQ (reference sequence). The CDR3 length is 15 residues. CDR3 sequence (DNA): TGTGCCAGCAGCTTATTCCGGGAGTCCCTAGATACGCAGTATTTT. It encodes CASSLFRESLDTQYF.

In its sample, this clonotype was seen a few times. This chain connects TRBV20-1 to TRBJ2-2; 10 bases match TRBD2. The CDR3 spans 18 residues. Germline V gives CDR1 DFQATT, CDR2 SNEGSKA (reference sequence). V lost 3 bases, J lost 0 bases, and 10 bases stayed unmatched. This CDR3 is CSARALAGEFSNTGELFF. The CDR3 DNA follows: TGCAGTGCTAGGGCCCTAGCGGGAGAGTTTTCGAACACCGGGGAGCTGTTTTTT.

About this clonotype itself: A clone one base away is much larger, so this may be a read error. V is TRBV2 and J is TRBJ1-6; D call uncertain. The CDR3 totals 13 residues. The germline V gene has CDR1 SNHLY and CDR2 FYNNEI. Trimming took off 6 bases at V and 7 bases at J, with 10 bases between the two ends. CDR3: CASSSSRNSPLHF. The CDR3 coding sequence is TGTGCCAGCAGCTCAAGTCGGAATTCACCCCTCCACTTT.

The chain carries TRBV4-1 and TRBJ2-7; TRBD2 matches at 8 bases. The trim removed 0 bases at V and 3 bases at J, leaving 4 bases unmatched. Germline lookup yields CDR1 MGHRA and CDR2 YSYEKL. This CDR3 is 15 amino acids long. CDR3 amino acids: CASSQEAREGYEQYF. The CDR3 DNA follows: TGCGCCAGCAGCCAAGAGGCCCGGGAGGGCTACGAGCAGTACTTC.

This chain uses TRBV6-2 or TRBV6-3 with TRBJ1-2; TRBD1 matches at 11 bases. The junction had 13 bases not matched to a gene; V was cut back by 2 bases and J by 8 bases. This CDR3 contains 17 residues. CDR1 and CDR2 (germline): MNHEY, SVGEGT. CDR3 DNA: TGTGCCAGCAGTTACGCCAACACCGGGACAGGGGGAGACGGCTACACCTTC. As protein: CASSYANTGTGGDGYTF.

This clonotype was counted between two and nine times. The gene calls are TRBV19 and TRBJ2-4, with 9 nucleotides matching TRBD1. V shed 3 bases and J 3 bases; nucleotides not matched to a gene: 6. CDR1 and CDR2 (germline): LNHDA, SQIVND (reference sequence). The CDR3 is 16 amino acids. The CDR3 region has the DNA TGTGCCAGTAGTATGGCGACAGGGGGTTTCAAAAACATTCAGTACTTC. Its translation is CASSMATGGFKNIQYF.

There are many counts of this clonotype. The chain recombines TRBV12-3 or TRBV12-4 with TRBJ2-3; D unresolved. There are 16 residues in the CDR3. Deletions cut 6 bases from V and 0 bases from J, with 16 bases between. In DNA, the CDR3 is TGTGCCAGCAGCCCCGGGCCCGGCTCCAGCACAGATACGCAGTATTTT. Protein sequence: CASSPGPGSSTDTQYF.

This clonotype was counted only a few times. The chain carries TRBV19 and TRBJ2-7; D unresolved. The V end lost 6 bases, the J end lost 1 base, and 16 bases lay between the germline ends. Germline CDR1 LNHDA, CDR2 SQIVND (reference sequence). This CDR3 spans 15 amino acids. The CDR3 loop reads CASSNLAAISYEQYF. CDR3 DNA: TGTGCCAGTAGCAATCTGGCAGCCATTTCCTACGAGCAGTACTTC. The full variable domain, with the rest looked up from reference TRBV19 and TRBJ2-7, is DGGITQSPKYLFRKEGQNVTLSCEQNLNHDAMYWYRQDPGQGLRLIYYSQIVNDFQKGDIAEGYSVSREKKESFPLTVTSAQKNPTAFYLCASSNLAAISYEQYFGPGTRLTVT.

In this sample, this clonotype turned up a few times. This chain joins TRBV28 and TRBJ1-4, with no clear D. CDR3 size: 15 residues. The germline V and J ends were trimmed by 6 bases and 0 bases, with 11 bases remaining between them. Per germline, CDR1 MDHEN and CDR2 SYDVKM. CDR3 protein: CASSSGGATNEKLFF. The CDR3 nucleotides are TGTGCCAGCAGCAGCGGTGGGGCAACTAATGAAAAACTGTTTTTT.

This clonotype showed up just a few times. The rearrangement uses TRBV5-1 and TRBJ2-5; D is uncertain. Germline CDR1 and CDR2: SGHRS and YFSETQ. V was shortened by 1 base and J by 5 bases, with 12 bases between the two germline ends. CDR3 length equals 14 residues. CDR3 amino acids: CASSLSASDETQYF. The CDR3 DNA follows: TGCGCCAGCAGCTTGTCCGCCTCAGATGAGACCCAGTACTTC.

The table lists this clonotype with many counts. The chain is built from TRBV29-1 and TRBJ1-1; D unclear. There are 16 residues in the CDR3. Trimming cost V 2 bases and J 1 base, with 17 bases left between them. CDR1 is SQVTM, CDR2 ANQGSEA, per germline. CDR3 coding DNA: TGCAGCGTTGAAAGAAAACTAGCAAAGAGGAACACTGAAGCTTTCTTT. This translates into CSVERKLAKRNTEAFF.

This chain uses TRBV30 with TRBJ1-2; the D gene is possibly TRBD1 (6 bases). Germline CDR1 reads GTSNPN; CDR2 reads SVGIG (reference sequence). Trimming pared 2 bases from V and 8 bases from J, leaving 12 bases between. The CDR3 has 12 amino acids. The CDR3 DNA reads TGTGCCTGGAGTCCCAGGGGCAGGGGCTACACCTTC. Protein product: CAWSPRGRGYTF.

The sample holds many counts of this clonotype. This sequence joins TRBV12-3 or TRBV12-4 and TRBJ2-5, with a tentative D call TRBD1 (6 bases). Trimming stripped 7 bases from V and 5 bases from J, with 17 bases between. The CDR3 has 14 amino acids. In DNA form, the CDR3 reads TGTGCCAGCAACCAACAGGGCGGTGAGGAGACCCAGTACTTC. It translates to CASNQQGGEETQYF.

This clonotype was seen at least ten times. The chain uses TRBV12-3 or TRBV12-4 and TRBJ2-5; D could derive from TRBD1 or TRBD2 (5 bases each). V gave up 7 bases and J gave up 8 bases, with 23 bases separating them. This CDR3 is 15 amino acids long. This chain's CDR3 is CASTPGQIPRETQYF. In DNA form, the CDR3 reads TGTGCCAGCACCCCGGGGCAGATACCAAGAGAAACCCAGTACTTC.

This clonotype occurred many times. The V gene is TRBV7-8, the J gene TRBJ2-3; 8 positions agree with TRBD2. With 1 base clipped from V and 1 base from J, the junction kept 7 bases outside the gene matches. The CDR3 consists of 17 residues. The germline gives CDR1 SGHVS, CDR2 FQNEAQ. The CDR3: CASSLVSGSGGTDTQYF. The CDR3 bases are TGTGCCAGCAGCTTAGTAAGCGGGAGCGGGGGCACAGATACGCAGTATTTT.

This clonotype was detected ten times or more. The V and J genes are TRBV20-1 and TRBJ2-7; the match to TRBD2 covers 10 bases. Trimming at V came to 5 bases and at J to 7 bases, leaving 8 bases not matched to a gene. The CDR3 consists of 13 residues. Germline V CDR1 and CDR2: DFQATT, SNEGSKA (reference sequence). The CDR3 here is CSAEGLAASEQYF. For the CDR3, the DNA is TGCAGTGCTGAAGGACTAGCGGCCTCGGAGCAGTACTTC.

This clonotype was detected ten times or more. The chain recombines TRBV2 with TRBJ2-1; no definite D call. Germline V gene lookup returns CDR1 SNHLY and CDR2 FYNNEI. V was pared by 3 bases and J by 0 bases, with 6 bases between. This CDR3 has 14 amino acids. Here the CDR3 DNA reads TGTGCCAGCAGTGAGTTGGGCTCCTACAATGAGCAGTTCTTC. Its protein is CASSELGSYNEQFF.

V gene TRBV3-1 combines with J gene TRBJ2-7; 8 nucleotides align to TRBD2. After removal of 0 bases from V and 6 bases from J, the junction contained 16 bases not matched to a gene. Germline CDR1 LGHDT, CDR2 YNNKEL (reference sequence). This CDR3 has 18 residues. CDR3 DNA: TGTGCCAGCAGCCAAGATAGGACGGGAGGGCCGGTGGTGAGCGAGCAGTACTTC. It translates to CASSQDRTGGPVVSEQYF.

This clonotype was recorded once. The chain combines TRBV6-1 with TRBJ2-5; 13 bases map to TRBD2. Germline CDR1 and CDR2: MNHNS and SASEGT. The CDR3 contains 16 residues. J gave up 5 bases and V 6 bases, and 9 bases lay outside the gene matches. The CDR3 loop reads CASSRRTSGRVETQYF. DNA for the CDR3: TGTGCCAGCAGCCGCCGGACTAGCGGGAGAGTGGAGACCCAGTACTTC.